This T cell receptor (beta chain) was identified during a study of CD8+ T cells in alopecia areata. Whole-study findings and limits: The study found higher clonality in lesional than normal scalp, especially in alopecia totalis/universalis. TCR sharing was clearer in mice than between patients, perhaps partly owing to patient HLA diversity.

This clone has just a few counts. As yet, its antigen is unknown. The CDR3 contains 16 residues. Deletions cut 1 base from V and 2 bases from J, with 15 bases between. Per the germline V gene, CDR1 is SGHDN and CDR2 is FVKESK. Extraction of RNA preceded its reverse transcription into cDNA, which served as the sequencing template. Produced via immunoSEQ multiplex PCR; TCRdb's table is partial and in-frame only. The sample shows 55,000 to 65,000 clones, about 40% of them seen only once. Samples from alopecia areata patients were lesional scalp punch biopsies and peripheral blood. PBMCs served as the source from which CD4+ and CD8+ T cells were sorted.

This clonotype was obtained from a human donor with alopecia areata. Sample: NKG2D-low CD8+ T cells sorted from blood. The chain joins TRBV14 to TRBJ2-7; the D is unclear. Here the CDR3 DNA reads TGTGCCAGCAGCCAAGGAGGCGGCCCAAAAACCTACGAGCAGTACTTC. Encoded protein: CASSQGGGPKTYEQYF.